Following are 13 T cell receptor beta chains from one sample sequenced in a study of hypomethylating agent response in myelodysplastic syndrome. Profiling relied on immunoSEQ multiplex PCR, and the TCRdb table lists in-frame clones only, not all of them. The sample consists of nearly 3,500 clones, around 80% of them appearing once. The sample consisted of bone marrow, taken before or after starting hypomethylating agent treatment for myelodysplastic syndrome (not recorded which). The receptors here all came from a human donor with myelodysplastic syndrome.

This chain connects TRBV5-1 to TRBJ2-7; TRBD2 agrees at 10 bases. The trim removed 3 bases at V and 6 bases at J, leaving 12 bases unmatched. Per germline, CDR1 SGHRS and CDR2 YFSETQ. The CDR3 totals 16 residues. CDR3 nucleotide sequence: TGCGCCAGCAGCTCCGCCACCCCTAGCGGGAGCGTCGAGCAGTACTTC. Protein sequence: CASSSATPSGSVEQYF.

J is TRBJ2-1 and V is TRBV9, with 11 bases identical to TRBD2. CDR1 and CDR2 from the germline V gene are SGDLS and YYNGEE. The CDR3 spans 16 residues. Losses at the gene ends were 3 bases for V and 1 base for J; bases not matched to a gene: 3. In DNA form, the CDR3 reads TGTGCCAGCAGCGGAACTAGCGGGAGTTCCTACAATGAGCAGTTCTTC. This gives the protein CASSGTSGSSYNEQFF.

The rearrangement joins TRBV19 to TRBJ2-7; TRBD1 is a possible D gene (6 bases). The ends were cut back, 7 bases at V and 2 bases at J, with 18 bases in the middle. Germline V gives CDR1 LNHDA, CDR2 SQIVND (reference sequence). CDR3 length equals 15 residues. CDR3 amino acids: CASKNLGQPTYEQYF. In nucleotides, the CDR3 is TGTGCCAGTAAAAATTTAGGACAGCCAACCTACGAGCAGTACTTC. The full variable domain, rest sourced from reference TRBV19 and TRBJ2-7, is DGGITQSPKYLFRKEGQNVTLSCEQNLNHDAMYWYRQDPGQGLRLIYYSQIVNDFQKGDIAEGYSVSREKKESFPLTVTSAQKNPTAFYLCASKNLGQPTYEQYFGPGTRLTVT.

The chain combines TRBV6-5 with TRBJ1-4, with 7 nucleotides matching TRBD1. The CDR3 is 15 amino acids. Germline CDR1 MNHEY, CDR2 SVGAGI. V lost 8 bases to trimming and J lost 7 bases; unmatched junction nucleotides: 13. This CDR3 is CASRPTRGGGEKLFF. CDR3 DNA: TGTGCCAGCCGCCCTACCAGGGGGGGAGGTGAAAAACTGTTTTTT.

CDR3 loop: CASSSPGTKSYEQYF. CDR3 DNA: TGTGCCAGCAGCTCTCCCGGGACGAAATCCTACGAGCAGTACTTC. The chain links TRBV7-9 to TRBJ2-5; D is possibly TRBD1 or TRBD2 (5 bases each). The DNA matches TRBJ2-7 better at its end, which makes the J call doubtful. Germline V lookup: CDR1 SEHNR, CDR2 FQNEAQ (reference sequence). The CDR3 is 15 residues long.

The count of this clone is one. This chain connects TRBV19 to TRBJ2-2, with TRBD2 matching over 12 bases. Trimming at V came to 5 bases and at J to 6 bases, leaving 7 bases not matched to a gene. Germline-derived CDR1 and CDR2 are LNHDA and SQIVND (reference sequence). The CDR3 is 16 amino acids. The CDR3 DNA reads TGTGCCAGTAGTCTCGCCGGGACTAGCGGGCCCGGGGAGCTGTTTTTT. It translates to CASSLAGTSGPGELFF.

The rearrangement uses TRBV27 and TRBJ2-7; 13 nucleotides align to TRBD2. Germline values: CDR1 MNHEY, CDR2 SMNVEV (reference sequence). The CDR3 contains 15 residues. Unmatched junction bases numbered 4, after V lost 5 bases and J lost 3 bases. CDR3 residues: CASSPTSGRVYEQYF. Written as DNA, the CDR3 is TGTGCCAGCAGTCCCACTAGCGGGAGGGTCTACGAGCAGTACTTC.

V is TRBV7-6 and J is TRBJ2-2; the D gene is possibly TRBD2 (6 bases). The ends were cut back, 2 bases at V and 8 bases at J, with 15 bases in the middle. This CDR3 contains 15 residues. CDR1 and CDR2 (germline): SGHVS, FNYEAQ. CDR3 coding DNA: TGTGCCAGCAGCTTAATGCGGGGCGAGGGAGGGGAGCTGTTTTTT. Translating it yields CASSLMRGEGGELFF.

The V gene is TRBV11-2, the J gene TRBJ2-2; TRBD2 matches 7 bases. Trimming cost V 5 bases and J 2 bases; bases outside gene matches: 11. The CDR3 is 17 amino acids. Germline V gene lookup returns CDR1 SGHAT and CDR2 FQNNGV. CDR3 coding DNA: TGTGCCAGCAGCACCGGGAGGATTATCCTTAACACCGGGGAGCTGTTTTTT. This translates into CASSTGRIILNTGELFF.

The chain links TRBV11-2 to TRBJ2-5; D is unclear. V was trimmed by 2 bases and J by 1 base, leaving 2 bases between them. There are 12 residues in the CDR3. Germline CDR1 SGHAT, CDR2 FQNNGV. The CDR3, as DNA: TGTGCCAGCAGCTTACTCCAAGAGACCCAGTACTTC. Translation: CASSLLQETQYF.

The chain couples TRBV7-9 to TRBJ2-2, with TRBD2 as a possible D gene (5 bases). The CDR3 is 15 residues long. Germline V gene lookup returns CDR1 SEHNR and CDR2 FQNEAQ (reference sequence). With 6 bases removed from V and 4 bases from J, the gap between germline ends came to 15 bases. CDR3 in amino acids: CASSLSGLGTGELFF. The CDR3, as DNA: TGTGCCAGCAGTTTATCGGGGTTAGGCACCGGGGAGCTGTTTTTT.

The chain links TRBV28 to TRBJ1-3; TRBD1 aligns across 8 bases. From germline, CDR1 is MDHEN and CDR2 SYDVKM. This CDR3 spans 15 amino acids. The J segment lost 7 bases and the V segment lost 1 base, leaving 6 bases of the junction unmatched. In DNA form, the CDR3 reads TGTGCCAGCAGTTTATTGAGACAGGGGTTGAACACCATATATTTT. Translated, it gives CASSLLRQGLNTIYF.

Relative to its sample, this clone is large. This sequence joins TRBV10-2 and TRBJ1-1, with D unresolved. Germline V gene lookup returns CDR1 WSHSY and CDR2 SAAADI. The CDR3 runs 15 residues. Trimming took 1 base from V and 4 from J, leaving 13 bases between them. The DNA of the CDR3 is TGCGCCAGCAGTGAGTGGTCCACCATAGGCACTGAAGCTTTCTTT. As protein: CASSEWSTIGTEAFF.